This T cell receptor beta chain was captured in a study of blood T cell repertoires in COVID-19. TCRdb's table, derived via immunoSEQ multiplex PCR, lists solely in-frame clones and lacks some. The sample lists 28,000 or so clones, 91% seen once, with about a sixth in the top ten. The sample holds one count of this clone. The CDR3 is made up of 14 amino acids. Trimming removed 2 bases at V and 8 bases at J, with 13 bases between. CDR1 SGHDT and CDR2 YYEEEE come from the germline V gene. This rearrangement joins TRBV5-6 to TRBJ1-4; D ambiguous. This TCR was sampled from a human donor with active COVID-19. The donor label of this sample is uncertain. The sample was peripheral blood. CDR3 in amino acids: CASSFGEGTEKLFF. CDR3 DNA: TGTGCCAGCAGCTTTGGGGAGGGAACCGAAAAACTGTTTTTT.